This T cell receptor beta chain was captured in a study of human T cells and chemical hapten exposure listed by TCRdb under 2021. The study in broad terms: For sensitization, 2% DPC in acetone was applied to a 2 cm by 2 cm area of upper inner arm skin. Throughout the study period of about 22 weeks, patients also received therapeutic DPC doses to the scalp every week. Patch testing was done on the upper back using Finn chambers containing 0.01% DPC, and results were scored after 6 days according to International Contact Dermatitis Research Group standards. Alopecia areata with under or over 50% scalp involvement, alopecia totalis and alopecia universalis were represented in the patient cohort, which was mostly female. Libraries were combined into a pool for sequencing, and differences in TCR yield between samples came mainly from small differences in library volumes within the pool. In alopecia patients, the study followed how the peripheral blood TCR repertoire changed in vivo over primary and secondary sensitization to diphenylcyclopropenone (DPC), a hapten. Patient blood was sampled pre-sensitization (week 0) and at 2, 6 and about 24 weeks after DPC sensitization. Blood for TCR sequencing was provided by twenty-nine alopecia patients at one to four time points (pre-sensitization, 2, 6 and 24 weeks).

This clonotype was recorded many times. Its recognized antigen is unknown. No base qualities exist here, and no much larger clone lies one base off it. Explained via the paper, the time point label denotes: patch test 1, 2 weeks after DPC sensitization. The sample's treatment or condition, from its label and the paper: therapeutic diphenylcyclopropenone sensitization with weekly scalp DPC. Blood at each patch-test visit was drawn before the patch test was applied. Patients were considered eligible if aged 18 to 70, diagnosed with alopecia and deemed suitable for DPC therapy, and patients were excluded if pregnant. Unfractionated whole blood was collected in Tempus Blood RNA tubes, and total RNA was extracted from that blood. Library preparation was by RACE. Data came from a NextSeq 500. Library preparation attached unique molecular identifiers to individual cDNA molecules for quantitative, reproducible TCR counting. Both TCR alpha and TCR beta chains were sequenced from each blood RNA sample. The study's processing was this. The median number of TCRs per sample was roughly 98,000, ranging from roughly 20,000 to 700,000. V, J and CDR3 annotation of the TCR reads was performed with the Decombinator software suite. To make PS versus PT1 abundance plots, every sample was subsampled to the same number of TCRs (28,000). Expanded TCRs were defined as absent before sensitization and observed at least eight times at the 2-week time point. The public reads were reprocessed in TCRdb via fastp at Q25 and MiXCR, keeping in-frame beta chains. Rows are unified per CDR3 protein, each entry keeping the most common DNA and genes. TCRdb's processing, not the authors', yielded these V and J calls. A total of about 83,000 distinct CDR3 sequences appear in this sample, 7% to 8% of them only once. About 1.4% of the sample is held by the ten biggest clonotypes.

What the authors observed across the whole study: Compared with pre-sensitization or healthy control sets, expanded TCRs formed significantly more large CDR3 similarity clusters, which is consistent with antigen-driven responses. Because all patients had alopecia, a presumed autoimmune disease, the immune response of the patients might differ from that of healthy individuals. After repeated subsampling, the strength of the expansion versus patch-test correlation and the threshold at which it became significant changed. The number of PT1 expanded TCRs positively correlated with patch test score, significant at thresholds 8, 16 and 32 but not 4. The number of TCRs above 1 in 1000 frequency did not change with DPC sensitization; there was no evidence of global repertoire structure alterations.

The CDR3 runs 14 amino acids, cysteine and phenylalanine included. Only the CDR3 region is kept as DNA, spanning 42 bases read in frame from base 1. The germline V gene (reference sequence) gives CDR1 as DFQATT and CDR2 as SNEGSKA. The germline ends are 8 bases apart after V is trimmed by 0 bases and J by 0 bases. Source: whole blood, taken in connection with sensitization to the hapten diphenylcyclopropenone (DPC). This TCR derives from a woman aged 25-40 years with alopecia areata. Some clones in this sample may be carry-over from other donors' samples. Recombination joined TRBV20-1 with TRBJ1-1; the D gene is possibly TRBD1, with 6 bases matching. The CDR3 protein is CSAREDRLNTEAFF. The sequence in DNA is TGCAGTGCTAGAGAGGACAGATTGAACACTGAAGCTTTCTTT.